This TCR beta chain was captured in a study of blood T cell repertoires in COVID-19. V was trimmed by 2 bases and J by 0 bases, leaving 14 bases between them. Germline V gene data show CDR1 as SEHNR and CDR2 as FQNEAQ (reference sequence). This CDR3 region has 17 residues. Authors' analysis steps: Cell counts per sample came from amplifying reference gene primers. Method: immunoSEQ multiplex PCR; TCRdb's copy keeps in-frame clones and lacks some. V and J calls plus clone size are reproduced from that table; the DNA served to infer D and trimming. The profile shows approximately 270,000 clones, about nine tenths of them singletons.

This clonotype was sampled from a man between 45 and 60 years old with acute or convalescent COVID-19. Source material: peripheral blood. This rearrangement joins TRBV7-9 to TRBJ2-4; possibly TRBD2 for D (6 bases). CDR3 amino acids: CASSLTGGAGAKNIQYF. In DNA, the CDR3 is TGTGCCAGCAGCTTAACAGGCGGGGCTGGAGCCAAAAACATTCAGTACTTC.